The 29 T cell receptor beta chains below were found in one sample sequenced in a study of PD-1 blockade in classical Hodgkin lymphoma. Stated time point: cycle 4 day 1 (C4D1), after 5 to 7 weeks of nivolumab. All patients relapsed after autologous stem cell transplantation, and brentuximab vedotin exposure varied. Measured with immunoSEQ multiplex PCR; TCRdb has only the in-frame clones, and not every one. The sample lists tens of thousands of clones; more than 80% were seen once. The sequences come from peripheral blood mononuclear cells (PBMCs), collected before the fourth cycle of nivolumab. Receptors were obtained from a human donor with classical Hodgkin lymphoma.

The V and J genes are TRBV18 and TRBJ2-2; maybe TRBD1 (5 bases). Germline CDR1 reads KGHSH; CDR2 reads LQKENI. Trimming took off 3 bases at V and 0 bases at J, with 8 bases between the two ends. The CDR3 contains 15 residues. DNA for the CDR3: TGTGCCAGCTCACCGACAGTAGCGAACACCGGGGAGCTGTTTTTT. It specifies CASSPTVANTGELFF.

The chain couples TRBV28 to TRBJ2-1; D is unclear. This CDR3 spans 13 amino acids. Germline-derived CDR1 and CDR2 are MDHEN and SYDVKM. The V and J ends lost 5 bases and 5 bases respectively, with 10 bases between them. CDR3 in amino acids: CASSKGGHNEQFF. CDR3 DNA: TGTGCCAGCAGTAAAGGCGGTCACAATGAGCAGTTCTTC.

The chain uses TRBV5-1 and TRBJ2-5; TRBD1 matches at 8 bases. The CDR3 spans 16 residues. The V segment lost 0 bases and the J segment 5 bases; nucleotides outside the gene matches: 9. CDR1 and CDR2 from the germline V gene are SGHRS and YFSETQ. CDR3 sequence reads: CASSLESAGGGETQYF. The CDR3 DNA sequence: TGCGCCAGCAGCTTGGAGTCGGCAGGGGGCGGGGAGACCCAGTACTTC.

Comment on this clone: The identical CDR3 is also encoded by other nucleotide sequences in the sample. V gene TRBV2 combines with J gene TRBJ2-3; 9 nucleotides line up with TRBD2. The length of the CDR3 is 13 residues. Looked up from germline, CDR1 is SNHLY and CDR2 is FYNNEI. Trimming cost V 6 bases and J 3 bases; bases outside gene matches: 1. CDR3 coding DNA: TGTGCCAGCAGCCTAGCGGGGACAGATACGCAGTATTTT. This sequence encodes CASSLAGTDTQYF.

The gene calls are TRBV7-2 and TRBJ2-7; maybe TRBD1 (5 bases). CDR3 length equals 13 residues. V lost 2 bases, J lost 3 bases, and 8 bases lay in between. Looked up from germline, CDR1 is SGHTA and CDR2 is FQGNSA. The DNA for the CDR3 is TGTGCCAGCAGCTTATACAGGTTCTACGAGCAGTACTTC. This encodes CASSLYRFYEQYF.

The rearrangement links TRBV29-1 to TRBJ2-1; perhaps TRBD2 as D (6 bases). CDR1 and CDR2 (germline): SQVTM, ANQGSEA. Trimming removed 4 bases at V and 10 bases at J, with 14 bases between. This CDR3 is built from 12 residues. CDR3 protein: CSVASTSYEQFF. The CDR3 region has the DNA TGCAGCGTTGCGTCGACTAGTTACGAGCAGTTCTTC.

This clone was observed a handful of times. V and J are TRBV2 and TRBJ1-2; 8 bases line up with TRBD1. The germline V gene encodes CDR1 SNHLY and CDR2 FYNNEI. After removal of 7 bases from V and 5 bases from J, the junction contained 9 bases not matched to a gene. The CDR3 runs to 14 residues. This CDR3 is CASTLQGAGYGYTF. In DNA, the CDR3 is TGTGCCAGCACCCTGCAGGGGGCCGGGTATGGCTACACCTTC.

The chain's CDR3 is CASSRVTGGTQYF. Written as DNA, the CDR3 is TGTGCCAGCAGCCGGGTGACAGGCGGGACCCAGTACTTC. The chain uses TRBV11-2 and TRBJ2-5; D might be TRBD1 (6 bases). The CDR3 runs 13 residues. V was trimmed by 5 bases and J by 7 bases, leaving 14 bases between them. Germline lookup yields CDR1 SGHAT and CDR2 FQNNGV.

The V call is TRBV7-3, the J call TRBJ2-5, with D possibly matching TRBD2 (5 bases). The germline CDR1 and CDR2 sequences are SGHTA and FQGTGA. Trimming took off 1 base at V and 7 bases at J, with 7 bases between the two ends. The CDR3 length is 12 residues. Here the CDR3 reads CASSLIGGTQYF. The CDR3 nucleotides read TGTGCCAGCAGCTTAATAGGAGGGACCCAGTACTTC.

The chain employs TRBV2 and TRBJ2-1; D not certain. CDR1 and CDR2 from the germline V gene are SNHLY and FYNNEI. Deletions cut 7 bases from V and 10 bases from J, with 8 bases between. This CDR3 comprises 10 residues. CDR3: CASTPVEQFF. The CDR3 bases are TGTGCCAGCACCCCAGTAGAGCAGTTCTTC. The whole variable domain, remainder taken from reference TRBV2 and TRBJ2-1, is EPEVTQTPSHQVTQMGQEVILRCVPISNHLYFYWYRQILGQKVEFLVSFYNNEISEKSEIFDDQFSVERPDGSNFTLKIRSTKLEDSAMYFCASTPVEQFFGPGTRLTVL.

The table lists this clone with a few counts. The gene calls are TRBV6-6 and TRBJ2-1; D may be TRBD1 or TRBD2 (6 bases each). This CDR3 is 15 amino acids long. V was shortened by 1 base and J by 9 bases, with 16 bases between the two germline ends. CDR1 is MNHNY, CDR2 SVGAGI, per germline (reference sequence). CDR3: CASSYLGGALGEQFF. The CDR3 bases are TGTGCCAGCAGTTACTTGGGGGGCGCATTGGGTGAGCAGTTCTTC.

The sample holds one count of this clone. The chain is built from TRBV28 and TRBJ2-7, with a possible D match to TRBD1 (7 bases). Looked up from germline, CDR1 is MDHEN and CDR2 is SYDVKM. The CDR3 contains 16 residues. With 4 bases removed from V and 3 bases from J, the gap between germline ends came to 19 bases. The CDR3 coding sequence is TGTGCCAGCAGTTCACTCGGCAGGGGGGACGTCTACGAGCAGTACTTC. It encodes CASSSLGRGDVYEQYF.

The rearrangement uses TRBV15 and TRBJ1-5; D gene uncertain. Germline V gene lookup returns CDR1 LNHNV and CDR2 YYDKDF (reference sequence). Trimming shortened V by 0 bases and J by 5 bases, and 8 bases separated the two germline ends. The CDR3 is made up of 14 amino acids. For the CDR3, the DNA is TGTGCCACCAGCAGAGATCCGGGGTATCAGCCCCAGCATTTT. Encoded protein: CATSRDPGYQPQHF.

The chain carries TRBV30 and TRBJ1-2; unclear D gene. With 2 bases removed from V and 4 bases from J, the gap between germline ends came to 14 bases. The CDR3 runs to 14 residues. CDR1 and CDR2 from the germline V gene are GTSNPN and SVGIG (reference sequence). The CDR3 protein is CAWSTAKLLYGYTF. CDR3 nucleotides: TGTGCCTGGAGTACGGCTAAGCTTCTCTATGGCTACACCTTC.

The rearrangement links TRBV19 to TRBJ2-4; TRBD2 agrees at 12 bases. CDR1 is LNHDA and CDR2 is SQIVND in the germline V gene (reference sequence). The CDR3 contains 18 residues. V trimming: 6 bases; J trimming: 1 base; junction bases outside the gene matches: 10. The CDR3 reads CASSQRASGRAAKNIQYF. The CDR3 DNA is TGTGCCAGTAGCCAGAGGGCTAGCGGGAGGGCCGCCAAAAACATTCAGTACTTC.

The chain joins TRBV7-9 to TRBJ1-3; D is uncertain. Trimming took off 5 bases at V and 2 bases at J, with 7 bases between the two ends. The length of the CDR3 is 13 residues. The V gene's germline CDR1 is SEHNR and CDR2 FQNEAQ (reference sequence). This CDR3 is CASSPGPGNTIYF. The CDR3 nucleotides read TGTGCCAGCAGCCCTGGTCCTGGAAACACCATATATTTT.

The chain joins TRBV7-2 to TRBJ2-3; TRBD1 is a possible D gene (5 bases). CDR3 length: 15 residues. From germline, CDR1 is SGHTA and CDR2 FQGNSA. V was cut by 5 bases and J by 4 bases, with 16 bases left in between. CDR3 DNA: TGTGCCAGCAGCCCAGGGTGGGGTGAGGCAGATACGCAGTATTTT. It is translated as CASSPGWGEADTQYF.

This clone has a handful of counts. The V and J genes are TRBV6-6 and TRBJ2-3; 13 bases match TRBD2. Germline loops: CDR1 MNHNY, CDR2 SVGAGI (reference sequence). CDR3 length: 16 amino acids. V dropped 5 bases and J dropped 4; count of bases not matched to a gene: 6. The CDR3: CASSRTSGRGADTQYF. CDR3 sequence (DNA): TGTGCCAGCAGTCGGACTAGCGGGAGAGGGGCAGATACGCAGTATTTT.

This chain joins TRBV10-2 and TRBJ2-1; 9 nucleotides agree with TRBD2. The trim removed 3 bases at V and 4 bases at J, leaving 7 bases unmatched. CDR1 is WSHSY, CDR2 SAAADI, per germline. The CDR3 runs 16 residues. The CDR3 region has the DNA TGCGCCAGCAGTGACCCCCGGACTAGCGCATACAATGAGCAGTTCTTC. Its translation: CASSDPRTSAYNEQFF.

V gene TRBV7-3 combines with J gene TRBJ2-1; D may correspond to TRBD1 or TRBD2 (5 bases each). V gave up 5 bases and J gave up 5 bases, with 19 bases separating them. CDR3 length: 16 amino acids. Germline V gene lookup returns CDR1 SGHTA and CDR2 FQGTGA. The CDR3 bases are TGTGCCAGCAGCCCTGAACCGGGACCTCTAAACAATGAGCAGTTCTTC. Its protein product is CASSPEPGPLNNEQFF.

The chain joins TRBV6-5 to TRBJ2-1; tentatively, D is TRBD1 or TRBD2 (5 bases each). CDR3 length: 11 residues. Germline-derived CDR1 and CDR2 are MNHEY and SVGAGI. V was pared by 4 bases and J by 13 bases, with 11 bases between. The CDR3 DNA sequence: TGTGCCAGCAGTTCCCGGGACCGACAGTTCTTC. Amino acid sequence: CASSSRDRQFF.

This rearrangement joins TRBV18 to TRBJ2-7; 12 bases align to TRBD2. Trimming at V came to 3 bases and at J to 4 bases, leaving 10 bases not matched to a gene. The CDR3 consists of 17 residues. Germline V CDR1 and CDR2: KGHSH, LQKENI. In DNA, the CDR3 is TGTGCCAGCTCACCGACTAGCGGGAGACCCGTAGGGTACGAGCAGTACTTC. Translation gives CASSPTSGRPVGYEQYF.

This clone was observed a single time. The chain is built from TRBV15 and TRBJ2-2, with D perhaps given as TRBD1 or TRBD2 (5 bases each). CDR3 size: 14 residues. Per the germline V gene, CDR1 is LNHNV and CDR2 is YYDKDF (reference sequence). Deletions cut 0 bases from V and 4 bases from J, with 6 bases between. The CDR3 DNA reads as TGTGCCACCAGCAGAGAGGGACCCACCGGGGAGCTGTTTTTT. Translated, it gives CATSREGPTGELFF.

Only one count was recorded for this clone. This chain joins TRBV19 and TRBJ2-2; 9 positions agree with TRBD2. Germline V gene data show CDR1 as LNHDA and CDR2 as SQIVND (reference sequence). This CDR3 has 17 amino acids. Unmatched junction bases numbered 11, after V lost 9 bases and J lost 0 bases. Written as DNA, the CDR3 is TGTGCCAGCAGGCCGTCTAGCGGGACACCGAACACCGGGGAGCTGTTTTTT. It encodes CASRPSSGTPNTGELFF.

The chain has TRBV5-4 and TRBJ2-2, with 7 bases matching TRBD1. The CDR3 loop spans 15 amino acids. V gave up 5 bases and J gave up 6 bases; unmatched junction bases: 10. Germline V gene lookup returns CDR1 SGHNT and CDR2 YYREEE (reference sequence). The chain's CDR3 is CASRKGQDFPGELFF. CDR3 in DNA: TGTGCCAGCAGAAAAGGACAGGACTTCCCCGGGGAGCTGTTTTTT.

Written as DNA, the CDR3 is TGTGCCAGCAGCCCCCGGACGGTCTCCTACGAGCAGTACTTC. Translated: CASSPRTVSYEQYF. The V and J genes are TRBV7-9 and TRBJ2-7; D ambiguous. CDR1 SEHNR and CDR2 FQNEAQ come from the germline V gene (reference sequence). The V end lost 5 bases, the J end lost 0 bases, and 11 bases lay between the germline ends. The CDR3 runs 14 residues.

This rearrangement joins TRBV5-4 to TRBJ2-1, with 10 positions matching TRBD2. Unmatched junction bases numbered 8, after V lost 4 bases and J lost 10 bases. The CDR3 runs to 14 residues. The germline gives CDR1 SGHNT, CDR2 YYREEE (reference sequence). The CDR3 DNA is TGTGCCAGCAGCCTGGGACTAGCGAGTGGAGAGCAGTTCTTC. Its translation: CASSLGLASGEQFF.

A word on this clone: The junction departs from germline at one end; a sequencing error may be responsible. The rearrangement links TRBV10-3 to TRBJ2-3; unclear D gene. Germline V gives CDR1 ENHRY, CDR2 SYGVKD. The CDR3 is 12 amino acids. The CDR3 DNA reads TGTGCCAGCAGTGAGGACACAGATACGCAGTATTTT. Residues: CASSEDTDTQYF.

The V and J genes are TRBV5-1 and TRBJ2-1; 8 bases align to TRBD1. The germline CDR1 and CDR2 sequences are SGHRS and YFSETQ. This CDR3 comprises 16 residues. V was pared by 0 bases and J by 6 bases, with 8 bases of the junction left unmatched. CDR3 in DNA: TGCGCCAGCAGCTTGGTCGGGACAGGTGATCTCAATGAGCAGTTCTTC. Its translation: CASSLVGTGDLNEQFF.